These 20 T cell receptor beta chains were all obtained from the same sample, sequenced in a study of T cell changes during pregnancy in multiple sclerosis. The repertoire was sequenced with immunoSEQ multiplex PCR; TCRdb's copy has only in-frame clones and lacks some. The table has 90,000 or so clones, 80% to 95% seen once; the top ten hold roughly 1.9%. Sequencing was performed on peripheral blood, taken in the first trimester of pregnancy. Receptors originate from a female donor in good health, enrolled as a control in a pregnancy study.

V gene TRBV15 combines with J gene TRBJ2-5; D remains unclear. Germline CDR1 reads LNHNV; CDR2 reads YYDKDF (reference sequence). The CDR3 runs to 15 residues. The V end was cut by 1 base, the J end by 0 bases, with 9 bases between. The DNA for the CDR3 is TGTGCCACCAGCAGAGTGGAGCCTTACCAAGAGACCCAGTACTTC. This gives the protein CATSRVEPYQETQYF. Complete variable domain (other parts from reference TRBV15 and TRBJ2-5): DAMVIQNPRYQVTQFGKPVTLSCSQTLNHNVMYWYQQKSSQAPKLLFHYYDKDFNNEADTPDNFQSRRPNTSFCFLDIRSPGLGDTAMYLCATSRVEPYQETQYFGPGTRLLVL.

V is TRBV4-3 and J is TRBJ2-7; TRBD1 matches at 8 bases. V dropped 0 bases and J dropped 3; count of bases not matched to a gene: 7. CDR1 and CDR2 from the germline V gene are LGHNA and YSLEER. The CDR3 consists of 16 residues. CDR3 protein: CASSQEWAGGRYEQYF. The CDR3, as DNA: TGCGCCAGCAGCCAAGAATGGGCAGGGGGCCGCTACGAGCAGTACTTC.

The chain links TRBV5-1 to TRBJ2-3, with 7 positions matching TRBD2. With V trimmed by 4 bases and J by 4 bases, 9 bases remained unmatched. The CDR3 has 15 amino acids. The V gene's germline CDR1 is SGHRS and CDR2 YFSETQ. CDR3 DNA sequence: TGCGCCAGCAGCCTCCCGCGGGGAGGGGCAGATACGCAGTATTTT. Translation gives CASSLPRGGADTQYF.

This chain links TRBV2 with TRBJ2-1; 9 nucleotides line up with TRBD1. V was clipped by 7 bases and J by 2 bases; unmatched bases: 6. CDR1 and CDR2 from the germline V gene are SNHLY and FYNNEI. The CDR3 consists of 15 residues. In DNA form, the CDR3 reads TGTGCCAGCACTCCCCGGACAGGGGCCTACAATGAGCAGTTCTTC. Translating it yields CASTPRTGAYNEQFF. Using reference TRBV2 and TRBJ2-1 for the parts outside the CDR3, the full variable domain is EPEVTQTPSHQVTQMGQEVILRCVPISNHLYFYWYRQILGQKVEFLVSFYNNEISEKSEIFDDQFSVERPDGSNFTLKIRSTKLEDSAMYFCASTPRTGAYNEQFFGPGTRLTVL.

J is TRBJ2-7 and V is TRBV9; the match to TRBD1 covers 9 bases. Germline V gene lookup returns CDR1 SGDLS and CDR2 YYNGEE. The CDR3 is 13 amino acids. The J segment lost 5 bases and the V segment lost 4 bases, leaving 4 bases of the junction unmatched. CDR3 nucleotide sequence: TGTGCCAGCAGCCCACAGGGGGCAAACGAGCAGTACTTC. This sequence encodes CASSPQGANEQYF.

This rearrangement joins TRBV18 to TRBJ1-2, with D possibly TRBD1 on 5 matching bases. CDR1 is KGHSH, CDR2 LQKENI, per germline. There are 15 residues in the CDR3. Trimming removed 3 bases at V and 6 bases at J, with 17 bases between. The CDR3 is CASSPPGQVKDGYTF. The CDR3, as DNA: TGTGCCAGCTCACCGCCAGGGCAGGTGAAGGATGGCTACACCTTC.

The V gene is TRBV2, the J gene TRBJ1-1; D gene unclear. Germline V CDR1 and CDR2: SNHLY, FYNNEI. Trimming left V 2 bases short and J 0 bases short, with 7 bases between. This CDR3 is 14 amino acids long. CDR3 in DNA: TGTGCCAGCAGTGAAACCAGGCTGAACACTGAAGCTTTCTTT. It yields the protein CASSETRLNTEAFF.

This clone was recorded once. The DNA for the CDR3 is TGTGCCTGGAGTCCTGGCAATCAGCCCCAGCATTTT. Its protein is CAWSPGNQPQHF. The chain uses TRBV30 and TRBJ1-5, with unresolved D. V lost 2 bases and J lost 2, with 4 bases in between. CDR3 size: 12 residues. CDR1 is GTSNPN and CDR2 is SVGIG in the germline V gene (reference sequence).

The rearrangement links TRBV7-2 to TRBJ1-2; D is uncertain. Per the germline V gene, CDR1 is SGHTA and CDR2 is FQGNSA. The CDR3 is 13 residues long. V was shortened by 5 bases and J by 2 bases, with 9 bases between the two germline ends. DNA for the CDR3: TGTGCCAGCAGCCAAGGGAGGAACTATGGCTACACCTTC. Its protein is CASSQGRNYGYTF.

This sequence joins TRBV7-9 and TRBJ2-7; TRBD1 is a possible D gene (5 bases). V lost 2 bases, J lost 2 bases, and 10 bases lay in between. Germline V gives CDR1 SEHNR, CDR2 FQNEAQ (reference sequence). The CDR3 runs to 14 residues. This chain's CDR3 is CASSLSDRTYEQYF. DNA of the CDR3: TGTGCCAGCAGCTTATCCGACAGAACCTACGAGCAGTACTTC.

The J gene is TRBJ2-1, the V gene TRBV7-3; D is undetermined. This CDR3 spans 13 amino acids. Germline V CDR1 and CDR2: SGHTA, FQGTGA. The V and J ends lost 5 bases and 6 bases respectively, with 11 bases between them. The CDR3 DNA reads TGTGCCAGCAGCCCGGGTGCGGCCAATGAGCAGTTCTTC. Its protein product is CASSPGAANEQFF.

V and J are TRBV11-2 and TRBJ1-5; 7 bases match TRBD1. The CDR3 extends over 15 amino acids. The trim removed 0 bases at V and 3 bases at J, leaving 2 bases unmatched. The germline V gene has CDR1 SGHAT and CDR2 FQNNGV. CDR3 sequence: CASSLERGPNQPQHF. As DNA, the CDR3 is TGTGCCAGCAGCTTAGAAAGGGGGCCCAATCAGCCCCAGCATTTT.

V gene TRBV27 combines with J gene TRBJ1-5; perhaps TRBD1 as D (5 bases). Trimming shortened V by 2 bases and J by 5 bases, and 10 bases separated the two germline ends. The CDR3 is 14 amino acids. Germline V CDR1 and CDR2: MNHEY, SMNVEV (reference sequence). DNA of the CDR3: TGTGCCAGCAGTTTAGGGGCACATGATCAGCCCCAGCATTTT. Translated: CASSLGAHDQPQHF.

This chain links TRBV6-4 with TRBJ2-1; 14 positions match TRBD2. The CDR3 is 16 residues long. V trimming: 6 bases; J trimming: 4 bases; junction bases outside the gene matches: 5. CDR1 and CDR2 from the germline V gene are MRHNA and SNTAGT. The DNA of the CDR3 is TGTGCCAGCAGGACTAGCGGGGGGGCAGGGTACAATGAGCAGTTCTTC. Protein: CASRTSGGAGYNEQFF.

The chain couples TRBV6-1 to TRBJ1-5; 7 bases agree with TRBD1. J gave up 2 bases and V 10 bases, and 11 bases lay outside the gene matches. The CDR3 spans 15 residues. Per the germline V gene, CDR1 is MNHNS and CDR2 is SASEGT. The chain's CDR3 is CATALDRAGNQPQHF. In DNA, the CDR3 is TGTGCCACCGCCCTTGACAGGGCCGGCAATCAGCCCCAGCATTTT.

The chain joins TRBV6-5 to TRBJ1-1; 7 bases fit TRBD1. Germline assignment: CDR1 MNHEY and CDR2 SVGAGI. J was trimmed by 7 bases and V by 2 bases; bases with no gene match: 4. The length of the CDR3 is 13 residues. In DNA form, the CDR3 reads TGTGCCAGCAGTTACGAGACAGGGAGTGAAGCTTTCTTT. Translation: CASSYETGSEAFF.

The V and J genes are TRBV28 and TRBJ2-1, with TRBD1 matching over 8 bases. Germline loops: CDR1 MDHEN, CDR2 SYDVKM. The trim removed 5 bases at V and 4 bases at J, leaving 7 bases unmatched. The CDR3 runs 15 residues. The CDR3 loop is CASSVLGDRYNEQFF. The CDR3 DNA sequence: TGTGCCAGCAGTGTCTTAGGGGACAGGTACAATGAGCAGTTCTTC.

V and J are TRBV4-1 and TRBJ1-4; 7 bases are a match to TRBD1. The CDR3 sequence is 16 residues long. Trimming cost V 2 bases and J 4 bases; bases outside gene matches: 7. In germline, CDR1 is MGHRA, CDR2 YSYEKL. The CDR3 is CASSQPGTAFNEKLFF. The DNA of the CDR3 is TGCGCCAGCAGCCAACCCGGGACAGCATTTAATGAAAAACTGTTTTTT.

The chain couples TRBV19 to TRBJ1-5; no firm D call. CDR1 is LNHDA, CDR2 SQIVND, per germline (reference sequence). With 0 bases removed from V and 9 bases from J, the gap between germline ends came to 12 bases. CDR3 length: 14 residues. The CDR3 DNA is TGTGCCAGTAGTATAGATGCTACCCGCGGGCCCCAGCATTTT. It is translated as CASSIDATRGPQHF. Supplemented by reference TRBV19 and TRBJ1-5, the full variable domain reads DGGITQSPKYLFRKEGQNVTLSCEQNLNHDAMYWYRQDPGQGLRLIYYSQIVNDFQKGDIAEGYSVSREKKESFPLTVTSAQKNPTAFYLCASSIDATRGPQHFGDGTRLSIL.

CDR3 nucleotide sequence: TGTGCCAGCAGTTATTTCGACAGGTTCGCTGAAGCTTTCTTT. Protein: CASSYFDRFAEAFF. The chain combines TRBV6-6 with TRBJ1-1, with TRBD1 as a possible D gene (6 bases). The CDR3 spans 14 residues. Germline V gene data show CDR1 as MNHNY and CDR2 as SVGAGI (reference sequence). Trimming shortened V by 3 bases and J by 6 bases, and 14 bases separated the two germline ends.